Following are 26 T cell receptor beta chains from one sample sequenced in a study of blood T cell repertoires in COVID-19. Assay: immunoSEQ multiplex PCR; the TCRdb copy retains only in-frame clones and omits some. This table has hundreds of thousands of clones, 88% appearing once. What was sequenced was peripheral blood. The receptors here all came from a man aged 18 to 29 with active or convalescent COVID-19.

The CDR3 sequence: CASSSGAYNSPLHF. For the CDR3, the DNA is TGTGCCAGTAGTTCAGGGGCGTATAATTCACCCCTCCACTTT. This chain links TRBV19 with TRBJ1-6; TRBD1 might be the D (6 bases). The CDR3 has 14 amino acids. CDR1 LNHDA and CDR2 SQIVND come from the germline V gene (reference sequence). Trimming pared 5 bases from V and 4 bases from J, leaving 9 bases between.

The chain uses TRBV5-4 and TRBJ2-5; 7 positions agree with TRBD1. The CDR3 has 15 residues. The germline V gene encodes CDR1 SGHNT and CDR2 YYREEE (reference sequence). Germline trimming cut 2 bases from V and 1 base from J; bases unmatched to any gene: 5. The chain's CDR3 is CASSLAGQVQETQYF. CDR3 sequence (DNA): TGTGCCAGCAGCTTAGCTGGACAGGTCCAAGAGACCCAGTACTTC.

The chain combines TRBV25-1 with TRBJ2-7; no definite D call. Germline loops: CDR1 MGHDK, CDR2 SYGVNS. V gave up 7 bases and J gave up 4 bases, with 2 bases separating them. This CDR3 has 9 amino acids. DNA for the CDR3: TGTGCCAGCACGTACGAGCAGTACTTC. Translated: CASTYEQYF.

CDR3 residues: CASSIRGMNTGELFF. The CDR3 DNA reads TGTGCCAGTAGTATACGAGGAATGAACACCGGGGAGCTGTTTTTT. The gene calls are TRBV19 and TRBJ2-2; D gene ambiguous. Germline V gene data show CDR1 as LNHDA and CDR2 as SQIVND (reference sequence). The length of the CDR3 is 15 residues. Between the trimmed V and J ends, which lost 2 bases and 1 base, there was a span of 8 bases.

This clone came up a few times. V and J are TRBV20-1 and TRBJ1-1, with D unresolved. There are 14 residues in the CDR3. V gave up 3 bases and J gave up 1 base, with 12 bases separating them. Germline V gene data show CDR1 as DFQATT and CDR2 as SNEGSKA (reference sequence). CDR3: CSASTWLQNTEAFF. CDR3 DNA: TGCAGTGCTAGTACCTGGCTCCAGAACACTGAAGCTTTCTTT.

J is TRBJ2-2 and V is TRBV7-2; D possibly corresponds to TRBD2 (5 bases). Trimming took off 4 bases at V and 0 bases at J, with 12 bases between the two ends. This CDR3 contains 16 residues. Germline V gene lookup returns CDR1 SGHTA and CDR2 FQGNSA. In nucleotides, the CDR3 is TGTGCCAGCAGCTCCAAGACGGAGGCGAACACCGGGGAGCTGTTTTTT. Translating gives CASSSKTEANTGELFF. Using reference TRBV7-2 and TRBJ2-2 for the parts outside the CDR3, the full variable domain is GAGVSQSPSNKVTEKGKDVELRCDPISGHTALYWYRQSLGQGLEFLIYFQGNSAPDKSGLPSDRFSAERTGGSVSTLTIQRTQQEDSAVYLCASSSKTEANTGELFFGEGSRLTVL.

The chain recombines TRBV10-2 with TRBJ1-1; no reliable D call. The CDR3 contains 12 residues. V was clipped by 1 base and J by 4 bases, with 4 bases between them. Germline CDR1 WSHSY, CDR2 SAAADI. The CDR3 loop is CASSEYGTEAFF. In nucleotides, the CDR3 is TGCGCCAGCAGTGAGTACGGCACTGAAGCTTTCTTT.

This chain connects TRBV7-9 to TRBJ2-1; tentatively, D is TRBD2 (7 bases). V was shortened by 3 bases and J by 3 bases, with 12 bases between the two germline ends. The CDR3 consists of 15 residues. Per the germline V gene, CDR1 is SEHNR and CDR2 is FQNEAQ (reference sequence). CDR3 residues: CASSFGGGYYNEQFF. Written as DNA, the CDR3 is TGTGCCAGCAGCTTTGGCGGGGGCTACTACAATGAGCAGTTCTTC.

The chain links TRBV7-2 to TRBJ2-1; 8 bases align to TRBD1. The germline gives CDR1 SGHTA, CDR2 FQGNSA. The CDR3 extends over 16 amino acids. J lost 4 bases, V lost 0 bases, and 5 bases had no gene match. CDR3 DNA sequence: TGTGCCAGCAGCTTAGCCCCGGGACAGGTGTACAATGAGCAGTTCTTC. Amino acids: CASSLAPGQVYNEQFF.

In this sample, this clone turned up once. This chain joins TRBV20-1 and TRBJ2-3, with 14 positions matching TRBD2. J lost 4 bases, V lost 3 bases, and 6 bases had no gene match. The CDR3 totals 16 residues. Germline CDR1 DFQATT, CDR2 SNEGSKA (reference sequence). CDR3 region: CSASTGLAGDSDTQYF. The DNA for the CDR3 is TGCAGTGCTAGTACGGGACTAGCGGGGGATTCAGATACGCAGTATTTT.

The J gene is TRBJ1-2, the V gene TRBV15; D is uncertain. Trimming stripped 3 bases from V and 5 bases from J, with 13 bases between. Germline V gene lookup returns CDR1 LNHNV and CDR2 YYDKDF (reference sequence). CDR3 size: 14 residues. The CDR3 region has the DNA TGTGCCACCAGCAGTCACCAGGATTGGTATGGCTACACCTTC. Protein sequence: CATSSHQDWYGYTF.

The genes are TRBV11-2 and TRBJ1-1; D ambiguous. The CDR3 extends over 13 amino acids. Deletions cut 1 base from V and 1 base from J, with 4 bases between. In germline, CDR1 is SGHAT, CDR2 FQNNGV. The CDR3: CASSLVANTEAFF. The CDR3 nucleotides are TGTGCCAGCAGCTTAGTGGCGAACACTGAAGCTTTCTTT.

The rearrangement joins TRBV7-8 to TRBJ2-6; tentatively, D is TRBD1 (6 bases). The CDR3 is 17 residues long. The V end lost 2 bases, the J end lost 2 bases, and 13 bases lay between the germline ends. Germline V lookup: CDR1 SGHVS, CDR2 FQNEAQ. The CDR3 coding sequence is TGTGCCAGCAGCTTAACCCAGGGGCTCCCTGGGGCCAACGTCCTGACTTTC. Protein sequence: CASSLTQGLPGANVLTF.

The chain's CDR3 is CASSPETSGTYNEQFF. CDR3 sequence (DNA): TGTGCCAGCTCACCGGAGACTAGCGGAACCTACAATGAGCAGTTCTTC. The J gene is TRBJ2-1, the V gene TRBV18, with 9 nucleotides matching TRBD2. Per germline, CDR1 KGHSH and CDR2 LQKENI. V shed 3 bases, J shed 2 bases, and the junction held 5 bases outside the gene matches. CDR3 size: 16 residues. The entire variable domain, with the rest obtained from reference TRBV18 and TRBJ2-1, is as follows: NAGVMQNPRHLVRRRGQEARLRCSPMKGHSHVYWYRQLPEEGLKFMVYLQKENIIDESGMPKERFSAEFPKEGPSILRIQQVVRGDSAAYFCASSPETSGTYNEQFFGPGTRLTVL.

This clone was counted between two and nine times. This chain joins TRBV5-4 and TRBJ1-2; 9 positions agree with TRBD1. The V gene's germline CDR1 is SGHNT and CDR2 YYREEE (reference sequence). Unmatched junction bases numbered 7, after V lost 4 bases and J lost 3 bases. The CDR3 runs 15 residues. Here the CDR3 reads CASSIGTGRDYGYTF. CDR3 coding DNA: TGTGCCAGCAGCATCGGGACAGGGCGGGACTATGGCTACACCTTC.

V gene TRBV9 combines with J gene TRBJ1-3; 7 bases line up with TRBD1. V lost 4 bases to trimming and J lost 8 bases; unmatched junction nucleotides: 18. The length of the CDR3 is 17 residues. The germline V gene has CDR1 SGDLS and CDR2 YYNGEE. In DNA form, the CDR3 reads TGTGCCAGCAGCACCCGACAGGGCGTTAACTCCGCGGACACCATATATTTT. This encodes CASSTRQGVNSADTIYF. The full variable domain, with the rest looked up from reference TRBV9 and TRBJ1-3, is DSGVTQTPKHLITATGQRVTLRCSPRSGDLSVYWYQQSLDQGLQFLIQYYNGEERAKGNILERFSAQQFPDLHSELNLSSLELGDSALYFCASSTRQGVNSADTIYFGEGSWLTVV.

This rearrangement joins TRBV6-6 to TRBJ1-1; D gene uncertain. There are 15 residues in the CDR3. Germline loops: CDR1 MNHNY, CDR2 SVGAGI (reference sequence). The germline V and J ends were trimmed by 6 bases and 3 bases, with 17 bases remaining between them. CDR3 sequence: CASRLHPAGDTEAFF. The CDR3 nucleotides read TGTGCCAGCAGACTACACCCAGCGGGTGACACTGAAGCTTTCTTT.

The V gene is TRBV9, the J gene TRBJ2-2; TRBD1 might be the D (6 bases). The CDR3 has 13 amino acids. Trimming pared 4 bases from V and 6 bases from J, leaving 10 bases between. Germline CDR1 reads SGDLS; CDR2 reads YYNGEE. The DNA for the CDR3 is TGTGCCAGCAGCCCAGGGGTAGCCGGGGAGCTGTTTTTT. Its translation: CASSPGVAGELFF. Supplemented by reference TRBV9 and TRBJ2-2, the full variable domain reads DSGVTQTPKHLITATGQRVTLRCSPRSGDLSVYWYQQSLDQGLQFLIQYYNGEERAKGNILERFSAQQFPDLHSELNLSSLELGDSALYFCASSPGVAGELFFGEGSRLTVL.

The J gene is TRBJ2-1, the V gene TRBV7-8; possibly TRBD2 for D (7 bases). Germline V gene lookup returns CDR1 SGHVS and CDR2 FQNEAQ. Trimming removed 5 bases from V and 8 bases from J, with 19 bases in between. The CDR3 contains 15 residues. The CDR3 spells CASSPAGARVDEQFF. DNA for the CDR3: TGTGCCAGCAGCCCGGCGGGGGCGAGGGTCGATGAGCAGTTCTTC.

This clone was counted only a few times. The rearrangement links TRBV9 to TRBJ1-5; D not resolved. Looked up from germline, CDR1 is SGDLS and CDR2 is YYNGEE. The V end was cut by 0 bases, the J end by 2 bases, with 9 bases between. The CDR3 length is 15 residues. CDR3 coding DNA: TGTGCCAGCAGCGTAGACGGGAATGGCAATCAGCCCCAGCATTTT. Amino acid sequence: CASSVDGNGNQPQHF.

A few counts support this clone. The V gene is TRBV10-3, the J gene TRBJ1-2, with D possibly TRBD1 on 5 matching bases. CDR1 is ENHRY and CDR2 is SYGVKD in the germline V gene. The CDR3 covers 13 residues. Trimming took off 9 bases at V and 0 bases at J, with 11 bases between the two ends. The CDR3 DNA reads TGTGCCATTAAGACAGCCACTAACTATGGCTACACCTTC. Its translation: CAIKTATNYGYTF.

The gene calls are TRBV5-4 and TRBJ1-1; D is unclear. CDR3 size: 14 residues. Trimming removed 4 bases from V and 0 bases from J, with 10 bases in between. Germline CDR1 is SGHNT and CDR2 is YYREEE (reference sequence). The CDR3 coding sequence is TGTGCCAGCAGCGTCCCAGGCATGAACACTGAAGCTTTCTTT. The encoded protein is CASSVPGMNTEAFF.

The J gene is TRBJ1-2, the V gene TRBV29-1, with unresolved D. The V gene lost 3 bases and the J gene lost 2 bases, with 13 bases spanning the gap. The length of the CDR3 is 14 residues. Germline values: CDR1 SQVTM, CDR2 ANQGSEA. The CDR3: CSVDGEVVNYGYTF. In DNA form, the CDR3 reads TGCAGCGTTGATGGGGAGGTGGTGAACTATGGCTACACCTTC.

The rearrangement uses TRBV10-1 and TRBJ2-1, with D maybe TRBD2 (7 bases). Germline-derived CDR1 and CDR2 are WNHNN and SYGVQD (reference sequence). The ends were cut back, 6 bases at V and 16 bases at J, with 19 bases in the middle. The CDR3 loop spans 12 amino acids. The DNA for the CDR3 is TGCGCCAGCAGCGTTGACGGGGGGCCGCGTTTCTTC. Its protein product is CASSVDGGPRFF.

This clone was detected once. CDR3 nucleotide sequence: TGTGCCAGCAGCCGGGGACAGGGGTTTGGAAACACCATATATTTT. The encoded protein is CASSRGQGFGNTIYF. The rearrangement links TRBV11-2 to TRBJ1-3, with 10 bases matching TRBD1. With 5 bases clipped from V and 3 bases from J, the junction kept 4 bases outside the gene matches. Germline CDR1 is SGHAT and CDR2 is FQNNGV. CDR3 length: 15 residues.

This clone was recorded a few times. The chain has TRBV27 and TRBJ1-2; possible D gene TRBD1, 6 bases. Trimming cost V 2 bases and J 5 bases, with 15 bases left between them. Germline V lookup: CDR1 MNHEY, CDR2 SMNVEV (reference sequence). The length of the CDR3 is 15 residues. CDR3 sequence (DNA): TGTGCCAGCAGTTTACGGGGGGGCTCTTTATATGGCTACACCTTC. It is translated as CASSLRGGSLYGYTF.